One sample yielded the 16 T cell receptor beta chains listed below, sequenced in a study of T cell repertoires in ileal Crohn's disease. Time point denoted: neoterminal ileum biopsy at postoperative endoscopy, about 6 months after surgery. Some clones are missing from TCRdb's copy, which holds only in-frame ones; the method was immunoSEQ multiplex PCR. Among 4,000 or so clones listed, around 85% were seen once. Sequenced sample: ileal tissue. The receptors were sampled from an adult with Crohn's disease.

V usage is TRBV5-4 and J usage is TRBJ2-3, with D unclear. The V end was cut by 5 bases, the J end by 0 bases, with 13 bases between. Germline V gene data show CDR1 as SGHNT and CDR2 as YYREEE (reference sequence). This CDR3 is 15 amino acids long. CDR3 protein: CASSFSISSTDTQYF. DNA for the CDR3: TGTGCCAGCAGTTTTAGTATCTCGAGCACAGATACGCAGTATTTT.

The rearrangement joins TRBV2 to TRBJ2-7; D may be TRBD2 (6 bases). Trimming cost V 4 bases and J 5 bases, with 21 bases left between them. CDR1 is SNHLY and CDR2 is FYNNEI in the germline V gene. The CDR3 is 16 amino acids. CDR3 coding DNA: TGTGCCAGCAGTGGTGGGGCGGGCTCCCCGGGAGACGAGCAGTACTTC. It yields the protein CASSGGAGSPGDEQYF.

As DNA, the CDR3 is TGTGCCAGCAGCTTACCGGGACAGGGAATTAGCACCGGGGAGCTGTTTTTT. Translation gives CASSLPGQGISTGELFF. The rearrangement links TRBV11-2 to TRBJ2-2; TRBD1 matches 9 bases. The length of the CDR3 is 17 residues. CDR1 is SGHAT and CDR2 is FQNNGV in the germline V gene. Losses at the gene ends were 2 bases for V and 4 bases for J; bases not matched to a gene: 8.

This rearrangement joins TRBV6-6 to TRBJ2-5, with 12 bases that match TRBD1. The end of the DNA aligns better with TRBJ2-7, so the J call may be wrong. CDR3 length: 16 amino acids. In germline, CDR1 is MNHNY, CDR2 SVGAGI (reference sequence). The chain's CDR3 is CASSYPPGQGASEQYF. The DNA of the CDR3 is TGTGCCAGCAGTTACCCCCCGGGACAGGGGGCCAGCGAGCAGTACTTC.

This chain uses TRBV7-3 with TRBJ2-5; 11 bases are a match to TRBD2. Unmatched junction bases numbered 4, after V lost 2 bases and J lost 5 bases. Germline loops: CDR1 SGHTA, CDR2 FQGTGA. This CDR3 contains 15 residues. CDR3 sequence (DNA): TGTGCCAGCAGCTTACCGGGACTAGCGGCGGAGACCCAGTACTTC. The encoded protein is CASSLPGLAAETQYF.

This clone was observed a few times. V usage is TRBV4-3 and J usage is TRBJ1-4; 9 bases map to TRBD1. The CDR3 is 17 residues long. CDR1 and CDR2 from the germline V gene are LGHNA and YSLEER. V dropped 6 bases and J dropped 6; count of bases not matched to a gene: 14. The CDR3 here is CASRPGTGFITDEKLFF. CDR3 nucleotides: TGCGCCAGCAGACCAGGGACAGGGTTCATTACGGATGAAAAACTGTTTTTT.

The chain is built from TRBV7-2 and TRBJ2-1; TRBD2 matches at 11 bases. CDR3 size: 14 residues. CDR1 is SGHTA, CDR2 FQGNSA, per germline. Trimming removed 2 bases from V and 9 bases from J; junction bases left unmatched: 3. The CDR3 bases are TGTGCCAGCAGCTTATTAGGACTAGCGGGTGAGCAGTTCTTC. This translates into CASSLLGLAGEQFF.

The chain joins TRBV4-2 to TRBJ1-1; D gene unclear. The germline V gene encodes CDR1 LGHNA and CDR2 YNFKEQ. This CDR3 is 15 amino acids long. Trimming pared 4 bases from V and 7 bases from J, leaving 19 bases between. CDR3 nucleotide sequence: TGTGCCAGCAGCCCCCAATTCGGGGTGGGTAGTGAAGCTTTCTTT. This translates into CASSPQFGVGSEAFF.

J is TRBJ2-5 and V is TRBV7-6; TRBD2 might be the D (6 bases). The end of the DNA fits TRBJ2-7 better, so the J call may be wrong. The CDR3 has 14 amino acids. From germline, CDR1 is SGHVS and CDR2 FNYEAQ. Written as DNA, the CDR3 is TGTGCCAGCAGCTCCCTCAGGGAGGAAGACGAGCAGTACTTC. Its translation: CASSSLREEDEQYF.

The chain links TRBV27 to TRBJ2-3; TRBD1 aligns across 11 bases. Germline CDR1 is MNHEY and CDR2 is SMNVEV (reference sequence). Trimming removed 5 bases from V and 6 bases from J; junction bases left unmatched: 7. The CDR3 totals 15 residues. The CDR3 sequence is CASSPGTGGMDTQYF. DNA for the CDR3: TGTGCCAGCAGTCCCGGGACAGGGGGTATGGATACGCAGTATTTT.

This clone has a single count. The rearrangement links TRBV7-6 to TRBJ1-1; a possible D gene is TRBD1 (6 bases). V was shortened by 5 bases and J by 7 bases, with 14 bases between the two germline ends. Looked up from germline, CDR1 is SGHVS and CDR2 is FNYEAQ. The CDR3 is 13 amino acids. CDR3 in amino acids: CASSIGQLGEAFF. The CDR3 nucleotides are TGTGCCAGCAGCATCGGACAGCTCGGTGAAGCTTTCTTT.

The rearrangement joins TRBV19 to TRBJ2-3; 12 bases agree with TRBD1. Germline V CDR1 and CDR2: LNHDA, SQIVND (reference sequence). CDR3 length: 16 amino acids. The V gene end was trimmed by 6 bases and the J gene end by 5 bases; junction bases not matched to a gene: 9. CDR3 sequence reads: CASREPGQGAKDTQYF. Written as DNA, the CDR3 is TGTGCCAGTAGGGAACCGGGACAGGGGGCAAAAGATACGCAGTATTTT.

The rearrangement joins TRBV4-2 to TRBJ2-2, with 8 bases that match TRBD2. Germline V gives CDR1 LGHNA, CDR2 YNFKEQ. Unmatched junction bases numbered 9, after V lost 1 base and J lost 5 bases. The CDR3 is 17 residues long. CDR3 DNA sequence: TGTGCCAGCAGCCAAGCTGCCGGGGGGGGCCGTACCGGGGAGCTGTTTTTT. Translating it yields CASSQAAGGGRTGELFF.

The chain joins TRBV7-2 to TRBJ2-4, with 7 bases fitting TRBD2. This CDR3 region has 17 residues. V dropped 5 bases and J dropped 5; count of bases not matched to a gene: 15. Germline V gene data show CDR1 as SGHTA and CDR2 as FQGNSA. CDR3 in amino acids: CASSLLRSSGVQNIQYF. The CDR3 DNA reads TGTGCCAGCAGCCTCCTTCGGTCAAGCGGGGTTCAAAACATTCAGTACTTC.

A remark on this clone: Just one base apart from a much larger clone, this may be a read error. This chain connects TRBV6-1 to TRBJ1-2; TRBD1 matches at 10 bases. Trimming took 6 bases from V and 6 from J; bases not matched to a gene: 1. CDR3 size: 12 residues. Germline V gene data show CDR1 as MNHNS and CDR2 as SASEGT. The CDR3 sequence is CASRTGGHGYTF. The CDR3 DNA is TGTGCCAGCAGGACAGGGGGCCATGGCTACACCTTC.

V usage is TRBV29-1 and J usage is TRBJ2-4, with 12 bases that match TRBD2. Germline lookup yields CDR1 SQVTM and CDR2 ANQGSEA. Trimming at V came to 6 bases and at J to 7 bases, leaving 10 bases not matched to a gene. The CDR3 contains 15 residues. The CDR3 reads CSVATSGGMSNIQYF. The CDR3 DNA sequence: TGCAGCGTGGCCACTAGCGGGGGGATGTCGAACATTCAGTACTTC.